The entry that follows covers one T cell receptor (beta chain) sequence. Its specific antigen is unknown. Per-base quality was not reported, and no clone a single base away is much larger than it. Library generation was performed with RT-PCR. Instrument used: Illumina HiSeq 2500. Using fastp at Q25 and MiXCR, TCRdb reprocessed the public reads and kept productive beta chains. Entries that share a CDR3 protein sequence are merged under the most common genes and DNA. Counted in this sample were about 540,000 distinct CDR3 sequences; less than 25% of them appeared once. The ten largest clonotypes hold under 3.5% of the sample. The sample comes from a study of response to subunit inactivated influenza vaccine (dated by TCRdb to 2016 to 2019). Regarding the complete study: Deep quantitative T cell receptor repertoire profiling was used in the study to track responses to a trivalent subunit inactivated influenza vaccine.

CDR1 is given as DFQATT and CDR2 as SNEGSKA, both from the germline V gene (reference sequence). The CDR3 has 15 amino acids, counting the end cysteine and phenylalanine. The read is trimmed to its CDR3 DNA, 45 bases read in frame from base 1. V trim: 3 bases; J trim: 3 bases; unmatched bases: 7. Study-wide conclusions, independent of this receptor: According to the authors, only a limited number of new T cells may be recruited by each seasonal influenza vaccination.

These data were also filed under a second study, of T cells expressing NK-cell markers. That second publication adds: TCR beta cDNA libraries were made by 5'RACE template switching that added a universal primer site and unique molecular identifiers. Eight or nine donors provided sorted CD3+CD56+NKG2C+, CD3+CD56+NKG2C- and CD3+CD56-NKG2C+ T-cell subsets, whose TCR beta-chain repertoires were profiled. Of the eight sequenced donors, seven were found to be HCMV-seropositive and one was found to be HCMV-seronegative. To restrict sorting to alphabetaTCR-expressing T cells, an anti-gammadeltaTCR antibody was added in several experiments. In more than 5 donors, the dominant CD3+CD56+NKG2C+ clonotypes ranked among the top 10 CD8+ clonotypes, making up roughly 1.0-7.0% of CD8+ T cells. Those dominant clonotypes were again the most abundant among CD3+CD56-NKG2C+ cells in a few donors, at roughly 25-60.1%. Whether the expanded NKG2C-expressing T cell clones were specific for HCMV antigens remained unclear. All eight donors whose samples were sequenced were randomly selected healthy volunteers, three of them men and five women. HCMV serostatus was determined by detecting HCMV-specific IgG in serum with a commercial ELISA kit. Peripheral blood mononuclear cells were isolated from blood by Ficoll density gradient centrifugation. Magnetic immunoseparation with Miltenyi isolation kits was used to isolate CD4+ and CD8+ T cells from PBMC. Priming for cDNA synthesis came from the TCR beta constant segment, and two successive PCR amplification steps followed. Illumina HiSeq 2000/2500, MiSeq or NextSeq was used to sequence libraries as 2 x 150 bp reads. MIGEC handled demultiplexing of the reads and grouping by UMI, while MiTCR was used to assemble and quantify clonotypes. To exclude erroneous sequences, only TCR cDNA sequences supported by at least two reads were retained. The tcR package was used for downstream repertoire analysis, and clonotypes were matched between fractions using CDR3 nucleotide sequence together with V segment. VDJmatch was used to annotate antigen specificity against VDJdb, with one amino acid substitution in CDR3 permitted.

Source: CD4+ T cells sorted from PBMCs, taken 11 to 12 days after vaccination. The receptor chain draws on TRBV20-1 and TRBJ2-1; 8 nucleotides in the junction match TRBD2. This TCR was sampled from a man aged 50 to 60 who received an inactivated influenza vaccine. Donor details come from another sample of the same person, matched by shared clones. The CDR3 protein sequence reads: CSARSASGFYNEQFF. The nucleotide sequence is TGCAGTGCTAGGTCGGCTAGCGGGTTCTACAATGAGCAGTTCTTC.